This TCR beta chain was sequenced for a study of cytomegalovirus exposure and HLA in healthy donors. Regarding the study as a whole: The study flagged some 180 TCR beta chains as cytomegalovirus-associated. Most TCR sequences were uncommon, yet certain public TCRs appeared in many donors.

From the 120-subject validation cohort, which was separate from the roughly 710-subject first cohort, the donors were drawn. This clone came up once. The antigen is undetermined. Here immunoSEQ multiplex PCR was the method, and the copy in TCRdb shows in-frame clones only, minus some. The sample holds more than 70,000 clones, 96% seen once. This TCR came from a young man in good health and CMV-seropositive. The source material was PBMCs.

CDR3 region: CACPRLGQYNEQFF. The CDR3, as DNA: TGTGCCTGCCCCCGACTAGGGCAGTACAATGAGCAGTTCTTC. The V call is TRBV30, the J call TRBJ2-1, with a weak D call TRBD2 (6 bases). The length of the CDR3 is 14 residues. Germline V CDR1 and CDR2: GTSNPN, SVGIG (reference sequence). Trimming took off 6 bases at V and 4 bases at J, with 16 bases between the two ends.